A single sample gave rise to the 2 T cell receptor beta chains below, sequenced in a study of Ad26.COV2.S vaccination and SARS-CoV-2 variants. Treatment here: roughly 20 received Ad26.COV2.S at low or high dose, single or two shots; a few received placebo; per-sample allocation not given. Samples came from day 63 after the first vaccine or placebo injection. Some clones are missing from TCRdb's copy, which holds only in-frame ones; the method was immunoSEQ multiplex PCR. The sample lists 250,000 or so clones; approximately 90% were seen once. This sample comprised peripheral blood, obtained in a trial of Ad26.COV2.S vaccine versus placebo. The receptors come from a person aged 18-60 years who received the Ad26.COV2.S COVID-19 vaccine or a placebo.

The chain links TRBV5-1 to TRBJ2-4; TRBD2 might be the D (5 bases). Germline V CDR1 and CDR2: SGHRS, YFSETQ. The CDR3 runs 17 residues. The V end lost 4 bases, the J end lost 0 bases, and 17 bases lay between the germline ends. For the CDR3, the DNA is TGCGCCAGCAGCCCGGGAAAAACTGTTATAGCCAAAAACATTCAGTACTTC. It specifies CASSPGKTVIAKNIQYF. Variable domain in full (rest from reference TRBV5-1 and TRBJ2-4): KAGVTQTPRYLIKTRGQQVTLSCSPISGHRSVSWYQQTPGQGLQFLFEYFSETQRNKGNFPGRFSGRQFSNSRSEMNVSTLELGDSALYLCASSPGKTVIAKNIQYFGAGTRLSVL.

The rearrangement joins TRBV11-2 to TRBJ1-4; tentatively, D is TRBD1 (5 bases). Trimming took 5 bases from V and 4 from J, leaving 14 bases between them. The germline gives CDR1 SGHAT, CDR2 FQNNGV. CDR3 size: 15 residues. CDR3 coding DNA: TGTGCCAGCAGCCAACGGGGGACCGATAATGAAAAACTGTTTTTT. This encodes CASSQRGTDNEKLFF.